These 18 T cell receptor beta chains were sequenced from one sample in a study of glioma-infiltrating T cells after dendritic cell vaccination. Specified time point: after dendritic cell vaccination, including at tumor progression/relapse. Profiled with immunoSEQ multiplex PCR; TCRdb holds only in-frame clones, not every one. Seen here are approximately 110,000 clones, 85% to 90% observed once, and the top ten hold over 2.5%. The sample here was blood, taken after dendritic cell vaccination. The receptors come from a human donor with glioblastoma.

The V call is TRBV20-1, the J call TRBJ2-7; the match to TRBD2 covers 7 bases. The CDR3 is 11 amino acids. Trimming took 5 bases from V and 2 from J; bases not matched to a gene: 0. Looked up from germline, CDR1 is DFQATT and CDR2 is SNEGSKA (reference sequence). The DNA for the CDR3 is TGCAGTGCTGGACTAGCCTACGAGCAGTACTTC. Its protein is CSAGLAYEQYF.

This clone was seen a single time. This chain links TRBV6-5 with TRBJ1-1; 7 nucleotides match TRBD1. The CDR3 consists of 13 residues. Germline loops: CDR1 MNHEY, CDR2 SVGAGI. Germline trimming cut 2 bases from V and 4 bases from J; bases unmatched to any gene: 1. The CDR3 DNA is TGTGCCAGCAGTTACGACAGGGCCACTGAAGCTTTCTTT. This translates into CASSYDRATEAFF.

The V and J genes are TRBV11-3 and TRBJ2-1; 8 bases line up with TRBD2. This CDR3 has 16 residues. The J segment lost 6 bases and the V segment lost 1 base, leaving 8 bases of the junction unmatched. In germline, CDR1 is SGHNT, CDR2 YENEEA. CDR3 nucleotides: TGTGCCAGCAGCTTAGGGATGTTAGCGGGACGCAATGAGCAGTTCTTC. Protein sequence: CASSLGMLAGRNEQFF.

This clone was picked up a small number of times. The V and J genes are TRBV7-8 and TRBJ1-2; a possible D gene is TRBD1 (5 bases). V shed 1 base and J shed 2 bases, with 11 bases lying between them. The germline CDR1 and CDR2 sequences are SGHVS and FQNEAQ. CDR3 size: 15 residues. Here the CDR3 reads CASSLVAGMNYGYTF. DNA for the CDR3: TGTGCCAGCAGCTTAGTGGCAGGGATGAACTATGGCTACACCTTC.

Regarding this clone: Within the sample, other DNA sequences also encode this same CDR3. The rearrangement links TRBV5-1 to TRBJ2-1, with D maybe TRBD2 (6 bases). Germline CDR1 and CDR2: SGHRS and YFSETQ. This CDR3 comprises 15 residues. V shed 5 bases and J shed 2 bases, with 14 bases lying between them. CDR3 amino acids: CASSPGGGAYNEQFF. DNA for the CDR3: TGCGCCAGCAGTCCCGGAGGAGGGGCCTACAATGAGCAGTTCTTC. Supplemented by reference TRBV5-1 and TRBJ2-1, the full variable domain reads KAGVTQTPRYLIKTRGQQVTLSCSPISGHRSVSWYQQTPGQGLQFLFEYFSETQRNKGNFPGRFSGRQFSNSRSEMNVSTLELGDSALYLCASSPGGGAYNEQFFGPGTRLTVL.

The chain has TRBV11-3 and TRBJ2-7; D is perhaps TRBD2 (6 bases). The CDR3 runs 14 residues. The V gene's germline CDR1 is SGHNT and CDR2 YENEEA. The germline V and J ends were trimmed by 1 base and 2 bases, with 9 bases remaining between them. As DNA, the CDR3 is TGTGCCAGCAGCTTAGGTAGCGGCCCCTACGAGCAGTACTTC. It is translated as CASSLGSGPYEQYF.

The J gene is TRBJ2-7, the V gene TRBV18, with D maybe TRBD1 (6 bases). Germline V gene sequence: CDR1 KGHSH, CDR2 LQKENI. This CDR3 is 13 amino acids long. Trimming took 4 bases from V and 6 from J, leaving 13 bases between them. The DNA of the CDR3 is TGTGCCAGCTCACTACAGGGTACGGGCGAGCAGTACTTC. It translates to CASSLQGTGEQYF.

The gene calls are TRBV19 and TRBJ1-1, with TRBD1 as a possible D gene (6 bases). Germline V lookup: CDR1 LNHDA, CDR2 SQIVND (reference sequence). Trimming pared 3 bases from V and 4 bases from J, leaving 15 bases between. The CDR3 length is 15 residues. The DNA of the CDR3 is TGTGCCAGTAGTATCGGTCAGGGGACCACCACTGAAGCTTTCTTT. Translation: CASSIGQGTTTEAFF. Using reference TRBV19 and TRBJ1-1 for the parts outside the CDR3, the full variable domain is DGGITQSPKYLFRKEGQNVTLSCEQNLNHDAMYWYRQDPGQGLRLIYYSQIVNDFQKGDIAEGYSVSREKKESFPLTVTSAQKNPTAFYLCASSIGQGTTTEAFFGQGTRLTVV.

The CDR3 DNA reads as TGCGCCAGCAGCTTGGGTGCGGGGGGTTACTCCTACGAGCAGTACTTC. Protein sequence: CASSLGAGGYSYEQYF. V and J are TRBV5-1 and TRBJ2-7; 8 bases match TRBD2. J was trimmed by 0 bases and V by 0 bases; bases with no gene match: 5. Germline CDR1 is SGHRS and CDR2 is YFSETQ. The CDR3 loop spans 16 amino acids.

This chain connects TRBV10-3 to TRBJ1-3; TRBD1 aligns across 7 bases. The CDR3 is 15 residues long. Trimming took 8 bases from V and 0 from J; bases not matched to a gene: 7. Germline-derived CDR1 and CDR2 are ENHRY and SYGVKD. The CDR3 DNA reads TGTGCCATCGCCCCGGGACAGCACTCTGGAAACACCATATATTTT. Protein product: CAIAPGQHSGNTIYF.

DNA of the CDR3: TGTGCCAGCCGGACAGGGATTTACAATGAGCAGTTCTTC. Its protein product is CASRTGIYNEQFF. The chain has TRBV2 and TRBJ2-1, with 8 bases aligning to TRBD1. This CDR3 is built from 13 residues. Unmatched junction bases numbered 4, after V lost 8 bases and J lost 4 bases. CDR1 and CDR2 (germline): SNHLY, FYNNEI.

The chain is built from TRBV30 and TRBJ2-7; TRBD1 agrees at 7 bases. Germline trimming cut 2 bases from V and 2 bases from J; bases unmatched to any gene: 9. Germline values: CDR1 GTSNPN, CDR2 SVGIG (reference sequence). The CDR3 sequence is 15 residues long. CDR3 bases: TGTGCCTGGAGTCCGGCGGCAGGGGGTCCCTACGAGCAGTACTTC. As protein: CAWSPAAGGPYEQYF.

Only one count was recorded for this clone. The chain recombines TRBV6-5 with TRBJ2-7, with 8 bases aligning to TRBD1. With V trimmed by 6 bases and J by 6 bases, 13 bases remained unmatched. The germline gives CDR1 MNHEY, CDR2 SVGAGI. The CDR3 spans 15 residues. Here the CDR3 reads CASSPDRVRGSEQYF. DNA of the CDR3: TGTGCCAGCAGCCCGGACAGGGTGCGGGGCTCCGAGCAGTACTTC.

The chain couples TRBV7-6 to TRBJ2-3, with TRBD2 identical over 10 bases. Germline V gives CDR1 SGHVS, CDR2 FNYEAQ. V shed 5 bases and J 4 bases; nucleotides not matched to a gene: 6. The CDR3 extends over 15 amino acids. For the CDR3, the DNA is TGTGCCAGCAGCCTACTAGCGGGAAGTGCAGATACGCAGTATTTT. It encodes CASSLLAGSADTQYF. The full variable domain, rest sourced from reference TRBV7-6 and TRBJ2-3, is GAGVSQSPRYKVTKRGQDVALRCDPISGHVSLYWYRQALGQGPEFLTYFNYEAQQDKSGLPNDRFSAERPEGSISTLTIQRTEQRDSAMYRCASSLLAGSADTQYFGPGTRLTVL.

This clone was seen a handful of times. The chain carries TRBV6-5 and TRBJ2-7; 9 bases align to TRBD1. V lost 1 base, J lost 4 bases, and 2 bases stayed unmatched. CDR3 length: 14 amino acids. CDR1 is MNHEY, CDR2 SVGAGI, per germline. The CDR3 DNA follows: TGTGCCAGCAGTTACTTGGGACAGGGTTACGAGCAGTACTTC. Its protein product is CASSYLGQGYEQYF.

The gene calls are TRBV30 and TRBJ1-2; a weak D match, TRBD1 (5 bases). Germline lookup yields CDR1 GTSNPN and CDR2 SVGIG (reference sequence). V was cut by 1 base and J by 5 bases, with 11 bases left in between. This CDR3 is built from 13 residues. The CDR3 DNA is TGTGCCTGGAGTGGGAGGGGCATGTATGGCTACACCTTC. Translation: CAWSGRGMYGYTF.

The chain recombines TRBV5-1 with TRBJ2-5; TRBD1 aligns across 10 bases. CDR1 and CDR2 (germline): SGHRS, YFSETQ. J gave up 6 bases and V 4 bases, and 6 bases lay outside the gene matches. The CDR3 consists of 14 residues. CDR3 nucleotide sequence: TGCGCCAGCAGCCCGACAGGGGGCAGGAAGACCCAGTACTTC. The encoded protein is CASSPTGGRKTQYF. Looking up the rest from reference TRBV5-1 and TRBJ2-5 gives the full variable domain: KAGVTQTPRYLIKTRGQQVTLSCSPISGHRSVSWYQQTPGQGLQFLFEYFSETQRNKGNFPGRFSGRQFSNSRSEMNVSTLELGDSALYLCASSPTGGRKTQYFGPGTRLLVL.

This clone has only one observation. V and J are TRBV2 and TRBJ1-1, with D perhaps TRBD1 (6 bases). Germline V lookup: CDR1 SNHLY, CDR2 FYNNEI. V was cut by 10 bases and J by 7 bases, with 19 bases left in between. The CDR3 has 13 residues. CDR3 sequence: CATQGSQSGEAFF. In DNA, the CDR3 is TGTGCCACCCAGGGGAGTCAGTCAGGTGAAGCTTTCTTT.